This T cell receptor beta chain appears in the sequencing data of a study of cytomegalovirus exposure and HLA in healthy donors. The PCR used 60 Vbeta and 13 Jbeta primers. Using immunoSEQ multiplex PCR, the repertoire was profiled, and TCRdb retains in-frame clones only, with some absent. The data show fewer than 100,000 clones, and the top ten clones hold less than 0.6%. Trimming cost V 2 bases and J 3 bases, with 14 bases left between them. CDR3 length: 15 amino acids. From germline, CDR1 is MNHEY and CDR2 SVGAGI. This receptor was obtained from a man aged 45-65 years in good health and CMV-seronegative. Sequenced sample: PBMCs. This rearrangement joins TRBV6-5 to TRBJ2-7; D is unclear. CDR3 coding DNA: TGTGCCAGCAGTTACATATTTGCACAAGACTACGAGCAGTACTTC. Amino acids: CASSYIFAQDYEQYF.